This TCR beta chain was documented in a study of Graves' ophthalmopathy and Graves' hyperthyroidism. In this sample, this clonotype turned up a few times. For repertoire sequencing, the TCR beta CDR3 regions were amplified from RNA transcripts. Amplification began with first-round RT-PCR using HTBI primers, then second-round multiplex PCR was performed. TCRdb reanalysed the multiplex PCR reads using MiXCR and keeps one entry per CDR3 protein. The sample has 200,000 to 250,000 distinct CDR3 sequences, roughly 21% seen once. The sequence derives from a woman aged 50 to 60 with Graves' ophthalmopathy. Sequenced sample: peripheral blood.

The CDR3 loop reads CASRPGLAGQETQYF. As DNA, the CDR3 is TGTGCCAGCAGGCCGGGACTAGCGGGACAAGAGACCCAGTACTTC. The chain couples TRBV6-1 to TRBJ2-5, with 13 bases lining up with TRBD2. Germline V gives CDR1 MNHNS, CDR2 SASEGT. V shed 6 bases and J 2 bases; nucleotides not matched to a gene: 3. The CDR3 runs to 15 residues.